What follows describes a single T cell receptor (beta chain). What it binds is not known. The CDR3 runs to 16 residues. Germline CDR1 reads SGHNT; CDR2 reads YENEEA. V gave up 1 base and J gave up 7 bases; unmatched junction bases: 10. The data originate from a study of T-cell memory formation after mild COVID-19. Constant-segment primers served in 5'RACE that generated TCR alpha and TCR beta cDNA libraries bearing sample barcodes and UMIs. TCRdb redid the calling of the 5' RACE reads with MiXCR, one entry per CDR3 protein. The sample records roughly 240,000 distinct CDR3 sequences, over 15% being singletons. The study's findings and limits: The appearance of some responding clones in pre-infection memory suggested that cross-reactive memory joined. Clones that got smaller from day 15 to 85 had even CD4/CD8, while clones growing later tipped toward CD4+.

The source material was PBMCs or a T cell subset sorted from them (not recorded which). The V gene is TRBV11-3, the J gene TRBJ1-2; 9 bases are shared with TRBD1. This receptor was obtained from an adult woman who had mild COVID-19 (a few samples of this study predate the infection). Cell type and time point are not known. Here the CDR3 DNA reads TGTGCCAGCAGCTTAGGGCTGTTACGGACAGGGGCTGGCTACACCTTC. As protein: CASSLGLLRTGAGYTF. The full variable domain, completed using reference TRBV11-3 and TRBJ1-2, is EAGVVQSPRYKIIEKKQPVAFWCNPISGHNTLYWYLQNLGQGPELLIRYENEEAVDDSQLPKDRFSAERLKGVDSTLKIQPAELGDSAVYLCASSLGLLRTGAGYTFGSGTRLTVV.